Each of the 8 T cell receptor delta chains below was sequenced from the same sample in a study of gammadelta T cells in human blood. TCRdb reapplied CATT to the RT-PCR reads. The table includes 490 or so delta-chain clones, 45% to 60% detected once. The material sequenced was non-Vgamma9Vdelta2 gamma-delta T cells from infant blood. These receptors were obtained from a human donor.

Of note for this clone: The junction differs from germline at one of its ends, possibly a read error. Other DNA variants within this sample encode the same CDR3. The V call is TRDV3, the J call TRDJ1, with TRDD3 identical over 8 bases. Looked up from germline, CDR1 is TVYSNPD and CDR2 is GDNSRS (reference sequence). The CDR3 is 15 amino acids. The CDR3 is CAFCTGGQYTDKLIF. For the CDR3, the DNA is TGTGCCTTTTGTACTGGGGGTCAGTACACCGATAAACTCATATTT. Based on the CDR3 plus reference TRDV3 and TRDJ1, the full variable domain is CDKVTQSSPDQTVASGSEVVLLCTYDTVYSNPDLFWYRIRPDYSFQFVFYGDNSRSEGADFTQGRFSVKHILTQKAFHLVISPVRTEDSATYYCAFCTGGQYTDKLIFGKGTRVTVEP.

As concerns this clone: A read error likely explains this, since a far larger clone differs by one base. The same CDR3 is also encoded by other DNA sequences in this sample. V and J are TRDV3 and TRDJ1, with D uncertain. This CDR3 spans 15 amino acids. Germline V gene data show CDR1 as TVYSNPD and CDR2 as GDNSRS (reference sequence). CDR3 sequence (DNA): TGTGCTCATCTACGAAGTGAGGCTTACACCGATAAACTCATATTT. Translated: CAHLRSEAYTDKLIF.

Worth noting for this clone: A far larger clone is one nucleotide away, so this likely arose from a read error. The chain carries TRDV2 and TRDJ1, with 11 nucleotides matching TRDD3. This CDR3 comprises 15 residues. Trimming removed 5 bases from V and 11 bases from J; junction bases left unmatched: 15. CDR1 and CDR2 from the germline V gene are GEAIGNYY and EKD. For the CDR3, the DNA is TGTGCCTGTGGCCCTGGGGGATACCCGGTCCCCGACCTCATCTTT. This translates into CACGPGGYPVPDLIF.

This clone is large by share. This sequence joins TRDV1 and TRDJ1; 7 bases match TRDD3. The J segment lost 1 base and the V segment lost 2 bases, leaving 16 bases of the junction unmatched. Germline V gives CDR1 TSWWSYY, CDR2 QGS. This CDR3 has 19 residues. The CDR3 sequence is CALGEEKSCTGDLTDKLIF. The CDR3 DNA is TGTGCTCTTGGGGAAGAAAAGTCTTGTACTGGGGACCTCACCGATAAACTCATCTTT.

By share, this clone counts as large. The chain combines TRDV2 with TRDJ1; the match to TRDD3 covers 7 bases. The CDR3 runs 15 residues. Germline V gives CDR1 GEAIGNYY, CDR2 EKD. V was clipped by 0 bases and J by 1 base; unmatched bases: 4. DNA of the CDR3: TGTGCCTGTGACACCGGGGATAAGGGCACCGATAAACTCATCTTT. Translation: CACDTGDKGTDKLIF.

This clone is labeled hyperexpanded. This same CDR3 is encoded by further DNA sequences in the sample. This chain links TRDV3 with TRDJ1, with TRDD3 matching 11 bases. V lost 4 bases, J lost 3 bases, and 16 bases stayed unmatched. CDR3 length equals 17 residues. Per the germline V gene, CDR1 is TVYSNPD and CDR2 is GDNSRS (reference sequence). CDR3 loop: CASQEIPLGDSSDKLIF. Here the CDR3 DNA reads TGTGCCTCCCAAGAGATCCCACTGGGGGATAGTTCCGATAAACTCATCTTT.

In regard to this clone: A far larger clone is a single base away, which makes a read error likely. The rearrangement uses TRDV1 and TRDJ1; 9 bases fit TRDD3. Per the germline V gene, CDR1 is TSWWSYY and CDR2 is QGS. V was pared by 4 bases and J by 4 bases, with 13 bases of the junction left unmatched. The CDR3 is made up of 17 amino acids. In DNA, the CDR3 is TGTGCTCTTGGGGCCCTCCGACGGGGATACGCAGACGATAAACTCATCTTT. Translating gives CALGALRRGYADDKLIF.

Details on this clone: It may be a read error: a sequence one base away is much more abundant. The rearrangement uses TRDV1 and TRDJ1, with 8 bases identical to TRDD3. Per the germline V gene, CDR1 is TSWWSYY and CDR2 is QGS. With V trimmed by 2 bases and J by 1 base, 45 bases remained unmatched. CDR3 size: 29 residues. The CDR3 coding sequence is TGTGCTCTTGGGGAAATGTTTTATGAGTGTCAACCCCGGCCTTTCACACTGGGGGCTCGACTCCGGGGCACCGATAAACTCATCTTT. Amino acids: CALGEMFYECQPRPFTLGARLRGTDKLIF.